This T cell receptor beta chain came from a study of glioma-infiltrating T cells after dendritic cell vaccination. The time point here: after dendritic cell vaccination, including at tumor progression/relapse. The germline V gene encodes CDR1 SGDLS and CDR2 YYNGEE. This CDR3 contains 16 residues. Trimming cost V 3 bases and J 3 bases; bases outside gene matches: 7. TCRdb keeps only in-frame clones here, not all; method: immunoSEQ multiplex PCR. In the table there are about 87,000 clones, about four fifths of which are singletons. The sample in question was blood, obtained after dendritic cell vaccination. The genes are TRBV9 and TRBJ2-2, with 8 bases fitting TRBD1. The TCR sequence derives from a human donor with glioblastoma. This CDR3 reads CASSGSWTGHTGELFF. The CDR3 nucleotides read TGTGCCAGCAGCGGTAGTTGGACAGGGCACACCGGGGAGCTGTTTTTT.